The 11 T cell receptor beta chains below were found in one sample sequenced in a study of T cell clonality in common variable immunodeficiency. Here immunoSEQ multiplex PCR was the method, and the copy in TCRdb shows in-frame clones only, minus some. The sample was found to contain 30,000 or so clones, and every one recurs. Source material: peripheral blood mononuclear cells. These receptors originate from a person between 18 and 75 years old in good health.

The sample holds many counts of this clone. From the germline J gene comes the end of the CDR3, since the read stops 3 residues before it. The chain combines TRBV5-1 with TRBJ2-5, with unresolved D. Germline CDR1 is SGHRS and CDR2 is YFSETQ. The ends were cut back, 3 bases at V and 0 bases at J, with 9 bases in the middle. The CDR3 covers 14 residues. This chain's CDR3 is CASSSRVDQETQYF. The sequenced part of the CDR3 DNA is TGCGCCAGCAGCTCAAGGGTAGACCAAGAGACC.

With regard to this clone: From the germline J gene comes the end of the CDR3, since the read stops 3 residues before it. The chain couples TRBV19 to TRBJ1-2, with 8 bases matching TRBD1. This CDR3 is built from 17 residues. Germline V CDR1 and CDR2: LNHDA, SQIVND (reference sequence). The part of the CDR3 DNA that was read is TGTGCCAGTAGTTCCTTCTCCCAGGGGGCTACCTACAATGAC. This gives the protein CASSSFSQGATYND. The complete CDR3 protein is CASSSFSQGATYNDYTF. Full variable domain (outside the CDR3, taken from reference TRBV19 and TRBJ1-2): DGGITQSPKYLFRKEGQNVTLSCEQNLNHDAMYWYRQDPGQGLRLIYYSQIVNDFQKGDIAEGYSVSREKKESFPLTVTSAQKNPTAFYLCASSSFSQGATYNDYTFGSGTRLTVV.

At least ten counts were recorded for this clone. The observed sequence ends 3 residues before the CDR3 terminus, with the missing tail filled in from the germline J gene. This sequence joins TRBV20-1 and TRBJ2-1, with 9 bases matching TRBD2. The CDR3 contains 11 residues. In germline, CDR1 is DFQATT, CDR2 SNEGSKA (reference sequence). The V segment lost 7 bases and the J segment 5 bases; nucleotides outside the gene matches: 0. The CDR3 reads CSGLADNEQFF. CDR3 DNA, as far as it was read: TGCAGTGGACTAGCGGACAATGAG.

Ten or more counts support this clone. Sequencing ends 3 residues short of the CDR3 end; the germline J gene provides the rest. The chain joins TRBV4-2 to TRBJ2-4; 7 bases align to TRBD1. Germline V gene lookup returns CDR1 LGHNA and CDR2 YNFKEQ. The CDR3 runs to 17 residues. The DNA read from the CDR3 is TGTGCCAGCAGCCGATATACAGGGGAGCAGGGCAATCAGCCT. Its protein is CASSRYTGEQGNQP. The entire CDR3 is CASSRYTGEQGNQPQYF.

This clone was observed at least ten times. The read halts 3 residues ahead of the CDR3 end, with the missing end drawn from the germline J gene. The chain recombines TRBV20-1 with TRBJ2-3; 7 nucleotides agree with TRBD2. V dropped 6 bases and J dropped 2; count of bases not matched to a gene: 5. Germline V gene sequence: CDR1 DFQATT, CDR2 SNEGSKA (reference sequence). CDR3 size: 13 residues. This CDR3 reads CSAISGLTDTQYF. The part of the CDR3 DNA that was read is TGCAGTGCCATTAGCGGGCTCACAGATACG.

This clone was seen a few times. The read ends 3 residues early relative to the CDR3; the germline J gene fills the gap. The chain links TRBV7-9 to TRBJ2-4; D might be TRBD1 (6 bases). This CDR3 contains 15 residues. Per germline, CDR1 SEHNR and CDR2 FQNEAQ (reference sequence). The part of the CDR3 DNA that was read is TGTGCCAGCACCTGGGGGCTAGAACAGGGTCGGGGT. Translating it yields CASTWGLEQGRG. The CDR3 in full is CASTWGLEQGRGQYF.

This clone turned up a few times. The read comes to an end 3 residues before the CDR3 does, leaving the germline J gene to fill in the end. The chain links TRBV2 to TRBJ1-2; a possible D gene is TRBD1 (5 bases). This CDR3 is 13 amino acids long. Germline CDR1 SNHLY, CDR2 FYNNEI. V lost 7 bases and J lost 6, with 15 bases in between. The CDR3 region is CASIQEQGDGYTF. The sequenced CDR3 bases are TGTGCCAGCATCCAGGAGCAAGGGGATGGC.

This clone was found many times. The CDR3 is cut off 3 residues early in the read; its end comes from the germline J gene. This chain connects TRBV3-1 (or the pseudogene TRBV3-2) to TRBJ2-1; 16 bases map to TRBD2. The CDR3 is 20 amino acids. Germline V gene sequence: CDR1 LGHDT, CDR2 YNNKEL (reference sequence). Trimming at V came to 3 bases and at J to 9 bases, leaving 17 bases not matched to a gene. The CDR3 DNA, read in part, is TGTGCCAGCAGCCATCGGGAGGGACTAGCGGGAGGGACTTACCAGGGTGAG. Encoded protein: CASSHREGLAGGTYQGE. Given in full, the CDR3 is CASSHREGLAGGTYQGEQFF.

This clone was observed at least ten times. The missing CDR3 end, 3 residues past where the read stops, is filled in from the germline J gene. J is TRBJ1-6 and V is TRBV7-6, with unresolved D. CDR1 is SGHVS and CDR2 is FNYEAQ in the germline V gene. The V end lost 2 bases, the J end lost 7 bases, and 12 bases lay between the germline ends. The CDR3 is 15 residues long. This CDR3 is CASSLSSQANSPLHF. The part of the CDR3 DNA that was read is TGTGCCAGCAGCTTAAGTAGTCAGGCCAATTCACCC.

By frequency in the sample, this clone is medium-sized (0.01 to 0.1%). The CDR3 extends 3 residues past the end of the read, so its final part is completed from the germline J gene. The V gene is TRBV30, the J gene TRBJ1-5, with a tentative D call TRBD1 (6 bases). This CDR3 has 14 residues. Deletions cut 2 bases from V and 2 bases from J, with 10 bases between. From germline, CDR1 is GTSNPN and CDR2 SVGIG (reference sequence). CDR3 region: CAWSRDTGNQPQHF. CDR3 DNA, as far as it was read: TGTGCCTGGAGTAGGGACACCGGCAATCAGCCC.

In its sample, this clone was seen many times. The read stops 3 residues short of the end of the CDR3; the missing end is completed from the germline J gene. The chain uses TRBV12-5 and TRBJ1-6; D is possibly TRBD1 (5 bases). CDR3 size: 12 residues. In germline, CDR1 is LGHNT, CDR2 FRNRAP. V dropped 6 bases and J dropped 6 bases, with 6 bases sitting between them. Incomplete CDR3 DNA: TGTGCTAGTGGGACAGCTAATTCACCC. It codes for CASGTANSP. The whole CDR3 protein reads CASGTANSPLHF.